The 2 T cell receptor beta chains reported below all come from one sample, sequenced in a study of blood T cell repertoires in COVID-19. Libraries were prepared by immunoSEQ multiplex PCR; TCRdb keeps only in-frame clonotypes and omits some of them. The sample consists of some 150,000 clones, roughly 90% of them appearing once. Sequencing used peripheral blood. The source of these receptors is a man aged 60 to 75 with active or convalescent COVID-19.

The CDR3 reads CAISRLAGVGELFF. DNA for the CDR3: TGTGCCATCAGCAGACTAGCGGGAGTCGGGGAGCTGTTTTTT. This sequence joins TRBV10-3 and TRBJ2-2, with 12 nucleotides matching TRBD2. Germline trimming cut 6 bases from V and 7 bases from J; bases unmatched to any gene: 3. The CDR3 consists of 14 residues. In germline, CDR1 is ENHRY, CDR2 SYGVKD.

In this sample, this clone turned up once. The chain uses TRBV28 and TRBJ1-3, with TRBD1 matching 10 bases. Germline trimming cut 8 bases from V and 4 bases from J; bases unmatched to any gene: 8. Germline V gene data show CDR1 as MDHEN and CDR2 as SYDVKM. The CDR3 is 15 residues long. The CDR3 loop is CASGTGTGAGNTIYF. In DNA form, the CDR3 reads TGTGCCAGCGGAACCGGGACAGGGGCAGGAAACACCATATATTTT.